The rows below give T cell receptor beta chains drawn from one sample of a study of T cell responses to AZD1222 COVID-19 vaccine. Only in-frame clones appear in the TCRdb table, and some are missing; sequencing was by immunoSEQ multiplex PCR. The sample's table shows about 140,000 clones. Specimen: peripheral blood. Receptors were obtained from an adult in good health. Each CDR3 is given without its conserved first and last residue.

j_gene: TRBJ1-2
v_gene: TRBV2
CDR3aa: ASLGHIGYGYT

j_gene: TRBJ2-2
v_gene: TRBV11-3
CDR3aa: ASSLYSGELF

j_gene: TRBJ1-3
v_gene: TRBV5-1
CDR3aa: ASSLDGQSSGNTIY

j_gene: TRBJ2-7
v_gene: TRBV5-1
CDR3aa: ASSLTSGGLYEQY

j_gene: TRBJ2-7
v_gene: TRBV6-5
CDR3aa: ASSYTLAGIYEQY

j_gene: TRBJ1-1
v_gene: TRBV28
CDR3aa: ASSLPDRLRAF

j_gene: TRBJ1-1
v_gene: TRBV7-8
CDR3aa: ASSLGVLRMNTEAF

j_gene: TRBJ1-4
v_gene: TRBV4-2
CDR3aa: ASSQEFGARAREKLF

j_gene: TRBJ2-3
v_gene: TRBV9
CDR3aa: ASSVGGVTDTQY

j_gene: TRBJ2-7
v_gene: TRBV6-5
CDR3aa: ASSRGLAGQYEQY

j_gene: TRBJ1-5
v_gene: TRBV19
CDR3aa: ASSPRNQPQH

j_gene: TRBJ2-7
v_gene: TRBV7-9
CDR3aa: ASSLAGGGYEQY

j_gene: TRBJ2-1
v_gene: TRBV6-2/TRBV6-3
CDR3aa: ASSYPYSGGDIYNEQF

j_gene: TRBJ1-1
v_gene: TRBV18
CDR3aa: ASSPPWGAVRNTEAF

j_gene: TRBJ2-7
v_gene: TRBV27
CDR3aa: ASSLGQDEQY

j_gene: TRBJ1-2
v_gene: TRBV7-8
CDR3aa: ASSLIDFRGEKGDGYT

j_gene: TRBJ1-4
v_gene: TRBV6-5
CDR3aa: ASGLRVEKLF

j_gene: TRBJ1-1
v_gene: TRBV4-2
CDR3aa: ASSQGGPAVPEAF

j_gene: TRBJ2-1
v_gene: TRBV29-1
CDR3aa: SVGGLDHYNEQF

j_gene: TRBJ2-5
v_gene: TRBV5-6
CDR3aa: ASSGQGSGWGETQY

j_gene: TRBJ1-1
v_gene: TRBV28
CDR3aa: ASSLGPGRINTEAF

j_gene: TRBJ2-3
v_gene: TRBV4-2
CDR3aa: ASSQGPATDTQY

j_gene: TRBJ1-1
v_gene: TRBV18
CDR3aa: ASSNLQGEGTEAF

j_gene: TRBJ2-7
v_gene: TRBV30
CDR3aa: AWSARTEQY

j_gene: TRBJ2-5
v_gene: TRBV4-1
CDR3aa: ASSPGFRGLETQY

j_gene: TRBJ1-5
v_gene: TRBV18
CDR3aa: ASSPGQNQPQH

j_gene: TRBJ1-1
v_gene: TRBV4-2
CDR3aa: ASSQERVEAF

j_gene: TRBJ2-2
v_gene: TRBV10-3
CDR3aa: AISEPEAGELF

j_gene: TRBJ2-7
v_gene: TRBV6-2/TRBV6-3
CDR3aa: ASSTNYEQY

j_gene: TRBJ1-5
v_gene: TRBV24-1
CDR3aa: ATSDRGDQPQH

j_gene: TRBJ2-3
v_gene: TRBV5-6
CDR3aa: ASSPLAGSTDTQY

j_gene: TRBJ1-2
v_gene: TRBV5-1
CDR3aa: ASSLSPSITYGYT

j_gene: TRBJ2-1
v_gene: TRBV6-4
CDR3aa: ASSDSYHSRWQF

j_gene: TRBJ2-5
v_gene: TRBV19
CDR3aa: ASSRDSQETQY

j_gene: TRBJ2-3
v_gene: TRBV25-1
CDR3aa: ASSARQGSTDTQY

j_gene: TRBJ1-2
v_gene: TRBV27
CDR3aa: ASIFRRAGLGYT

j_gene: TRBJ2-2
v_gene: TRBV10-3
CDR3aa: AISPGQGDTGELF

j_gene: TRBJ2-1
v_gene: TRBV6-2/TRBV6-3
CDR3aa: ASSYGQGLSYEQF

j_gene: TRBJ2-7
v_gene: TRBV7-2
CDR3aa: ASSREGTSGGAREQY

j_gene: TRBJ2-4
v_gene: TRBV3-1/TRBV3-2
CDR3aa: ASSQFVAKNIQY

j_gene: TRBJ2-1
v_gene: TRBV7-3
CDR3aa: ASSFGQAPSNEQF

j_gene: TRBJ1-4
v_gene: TRBV5-6
CDR3aa: ASSRLDRQSNEKLF

j_gene: TRBJ2-7
v_gene: TRBV28
CDR3aa: ASSLLAPGQDYEQY

j_gene: TRBJ2-4
v_gene: TRBV5-1
CDR3aa: ASSLVSGTAKNIQY

j_gene: TRBJ1-2
v_gene: TRBV5-6
CDR3aa: ASGLTGGAGGYT

j_gene: TRBJ2-1
v_gene: TRBV6-4
CDR3aa: ASSQTRQNEQF

j_gene: TRBJ2-7
v_gene: TRBV5-1
CDR3aa: ASSQGVSIYEQY

j_gene: TRBJ1-4
v_gene: TRBV30
CDR3aa: AWSVQGAGEKLF